This T cell receptor (beta chain) was sequenced in a study of identical twins. TCRdb reanalysed the 5' RACE reads using MiXCR and keeps one entry per CDR3 protein. This sample has approximately 500,000 distinct CDR3 sequences, with 20% to 25% found just once. In the case of this clonotype: As yet, its antigen is unknown.

Whole-study results and caveats: Out-of-frame alpha sequences shared by twins showed excess low generation probability. Partial confounding of zero-insertion analyses by invariant MAIT and iNKT cells was possible.

The same sample was also studied in work on T cells expressing NK-cell markers. Per that study: The eight sequenced donors comprised seven who were HCMV-seropositive and one who was seronegative.

The TCR was taken from a woman in her late teens or twenties in good health. The sequenced sample consisted of CD4+ T cells sorted from blood.

The CDR3 spells CSARKSREPISYEQYF. The CDR3 DNA reads TGCAGTGCTAGAAAATCCCGGGAGCCTATATCCTACGAGCAGTACTTC. This chain uses TRBV20-1 with TRBJ2-7; tentatively, D is TRBD2 (6 bases). The CDR3 contains 16 residues. Germline CDR1 and CDR2: DFQATT and SNEGSKA (reference sequence). Trimming shortened V by 2 bases and J by 1 base, and 18 bases separated the two germline ends.